This T cell receptor (beta chain) was profiled in a study of shared clonotypes between healthy human individuals (dated by TCRdb to the early 2020s). Notes on the research overall: A couple of women and three men aged 18 to 49 years were included in the cohort. For each donor, three plates each were used for CD4 naive and CD4 memory, two plates were used for CD8 naive, and one plate was used for CD8 memory. To estimate repertoire size and how much clonotypes are shared between individuals, the study performed deep sequencing of blood TCR repertoires from about 5 healthy adults. Libraries were prepared and TCR repertoires were sequenced by different laboratories using diverse techniques, in order to increase sequencing depth and limit assay-specific biases. Leukapheresis yielded between about 0.94 and 9.5 billion PBMCs per donor.

In this sample, this clone turned up once. What this receptor recognizes is not known. Per-base quality was not reported, and no clone a single base away is much larger than it. Using the deep immunoSEQ assay, TCR CDR3 regions were amplified from genomic DNA by multiplex PCR. Extracted genomic DNA from each cell subset was spread evenly across all wells of several immunoSEQ 96-well plates, with each plate serving as a replicate. For sorted subsets, each replicate PCR was loaded with around 200 ng genomic DNA, equivalent to roughly 30,000 T cell genomes. Purified libraries were measured with a Qubit 3.0 fluorometer, size-checked on a Bioanalyzer 2100, and measured again with the KAPA Library Quantification kit. Every immunoSEQ 96-well plate was sequenced on a dedicated single-read 150-cycle Illumina NextSeq 550 flow cell. On the study's bioinformatics: Because only junctional sequences without quality scores were contained in the immunoSEQ output, filtering matching that applied to full-length reads could not be performed. To assign V/J genes and CDR3, sequences were annotated using PyIR, a Python wrapper for IgBLAST v1.9, with IMGT germline references. Reads were removed for weak V/J assignments (E-value above 1e-6), missing CDR3, stop codons, out-of-frame junctions, or ambiguous translated residues. V3J clonotypes were defined as sequences sharing the same inferred V gene, J gene, and CDR3 amino acid sequence. The percentage overlap between two repertoires was calculated by dividing the number of shared unique clonotypes by the size of the smaller repertoire. Repertoire richness was assessed with RTK rarefaction, the Chao1 estimator, and Recon v2.1 estimates of unobserved clonotypes. OLGA was used to compute generation probabilities for all TCRbeta clonotypes that the gDNA method yielded from several donors. In its TCRdb copy, this immuneACCESS table keeps in-frame sequences only and misses some clones. Where compared with another copy, unresolved V genes explain less than half of these, and the others have no known cause. V, J and clone size reflect that table, while D and trimming were determined from the DNA. Counted in this sample were about 1.5 million clones; nearly 99% of them appeared once. Roughly 0.45% of the sample is in the top ten clones.

Donors were healthy HIV-negative adults with no recently reported acute infections or vaccinations. Every donor was a Caucasian adult living in Nashville, Tennessee, USA. CD4+ T cells were enriched through magnetic negative selection, after which naive cells were positively selected on CD45RA and the remaining negative fraction served as the memory subset. After blood collection by leukapheresis, PBMCs were isolated using Ficoll-Histopaque density gradient centrifugation and then cryopreserved in the vapor phase of liquid nitrogen. Purity and quantity of every magnetically sorted T cell population were checked by analytical flow cytometry. Each sorted fraction had its genomic DNA isolated and then quantified by UV absorbance on a Nanodrop 2000c. The CDR3 spans 13 residues, from the cysteine through the phenylalanine. This entry keeps only the CDR3 DNA: 39 bases, framed from base 1. Reading the germline V gene gives CDR1 SQVTM and CDR2 ANQGSEA. V has 4 bases trimmed and J has 7 bases trimmed; junction bases matching no gene number 7.

Results the study describes overall, beyond this receptor: Larger estimated clonotype richness was generally found for naive subsets than for memory subsets. Pairwise subsampling led to the expectation that sequencing depth would affect the degree of clonotype sharing among donors. Clonotypes shared by all four sorted-subset donors showed higher generation probabilities than non-shared clonotypes. Sampling was limited to blood, and TCR repertoires in tissue likely differ from TCR repertoires in blood. Even with the large sequencing depth, rarefaction of the sorted-subset datasets indicated that sequencing was incomplete. The genetic and exposure-history diversity represented was limited by the small number of donors. When several donors were compared, the shared fraction of clonotypes was approximately 5% for naive CD4, about 4% for naive CD8, about 2.5% for memory CD4, and roughly 0.43% for memory CD8.

Recombination connected TRBV29-1 to TRBJ1-2, and 9 junction bases match TRBD1. The sequenced sample consisted of naive CD4+ T cells sorted from blood. The cell subset or site label, as the study defines it: CD45RA+ positively selected. This receptor was obtained from a man in his thirties or forties in good health. The CDR3 is CSVAPGQGVGYTF. The DNA reads TGCAGCGTTGCTCCGGGACAGGGAGTTGGCTACACCTTC.